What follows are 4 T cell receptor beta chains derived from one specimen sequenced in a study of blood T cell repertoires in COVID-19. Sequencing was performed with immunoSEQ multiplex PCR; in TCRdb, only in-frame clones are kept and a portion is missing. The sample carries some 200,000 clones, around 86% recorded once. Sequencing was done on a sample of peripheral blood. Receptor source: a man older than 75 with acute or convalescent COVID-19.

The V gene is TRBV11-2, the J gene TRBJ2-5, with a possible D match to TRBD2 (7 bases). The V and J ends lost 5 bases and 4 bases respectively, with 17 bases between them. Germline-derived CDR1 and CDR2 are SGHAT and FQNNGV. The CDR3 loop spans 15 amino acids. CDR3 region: CASSIGGAPTETQYF. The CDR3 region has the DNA TGTGCCAGCAGCATTGGGGGGGCCCCCACAGAGACCCAGTACTTC.

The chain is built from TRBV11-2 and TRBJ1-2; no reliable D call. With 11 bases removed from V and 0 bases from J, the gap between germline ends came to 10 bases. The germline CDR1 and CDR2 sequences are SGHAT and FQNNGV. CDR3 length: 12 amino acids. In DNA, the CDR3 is TGTGCCTCCACCGGAGCTAACTATGGCTACACCTTC. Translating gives CASTGANYGYTF.

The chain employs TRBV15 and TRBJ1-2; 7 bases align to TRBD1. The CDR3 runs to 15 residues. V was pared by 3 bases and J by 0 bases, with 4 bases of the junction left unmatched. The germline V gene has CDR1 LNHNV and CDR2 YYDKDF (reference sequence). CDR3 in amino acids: CATSSGTATNYGYTF. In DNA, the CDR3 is TGTGCCACCAGCAGTGGGACAGCCACTAACTATGGCTACACCTTC.

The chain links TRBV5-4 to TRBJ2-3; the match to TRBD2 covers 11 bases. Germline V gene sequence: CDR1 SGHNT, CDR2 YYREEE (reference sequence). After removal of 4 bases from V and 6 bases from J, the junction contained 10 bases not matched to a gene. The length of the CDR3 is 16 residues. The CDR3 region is CASSTVAGGPMDTQYF. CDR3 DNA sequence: TGTGCCAGCAGCACGGTAGCGGGAGGGCCCATGGATACGCAGTATTTT.